The 30 T cell receptor beta chains below were found in one sample sequenced in a study of breast tumors, draining lymph nodes, adjacent tissues listed by TCRdb under 2016. Lymph node samples came from the axillary draining lymph nodes of breast cancer patients. Library method: multiplex PCR. TCRdb records Illumina HiSeq 2000 as the sequencer. In TCRdb, the public reads were trimmed at Q25 with fastp and aligned with MiXCR, with productive beta chains retained. Every distinct CDR3 protein forms one entry, paired with its most common genes and DNA. This sample is represented by 190,000 or so distinct CDR3 sequences; around 33% of them were singletons. The ten largest clones add up to 4% to 4.5% of the sample. Input material: axillary lymph node tissue. The receptor set was obtained from a female donor with breast cancer. Some clones in this sample may be carry-over from other donors' samples.

On this clonotype itself: A single base separates this from a much larger clone, so it may be a read error. The CDR3 carries no conserved terminal phenylalanine or tryptophan, so it likely arises from a read error. The CDR3, as DNA: TGTGCCAGCAGTGTTGGGATCTCGGGGGGCTACACCTAC. Its translation is CASSVGISGGYTY. The rearrangement uses TRBV6-1 and TRBJ1-2; D not resolved. CDR3 length: 13 amino acids. The germline CDR1 and CDR2 sequences are MNHNS and SASEGT. The ends were cut back, 4 bases at V and 8 bases at J, with 14 bases in the middle.

Many counts were recorded for this clonotype. A much larger clone differs from this one at a single base, so this may be a read error. The rearrangement joins TRBV11-3 to TRBJ2-1, with 8 bases lining up with TRBD2. There are 16 residues in the CDR3. Germline CDR1 SGHNT, CDR2 YENEEA. After removal of 5 bases from V and 7 bases from J, the junction contained 13 bases not matched to a gene. Here the CDR3 reads CASSLRAGAIDNEQFF. CDR3 DNA: TGTGCCAGCAGCCTTCGAGCGGGGGCGATCGATAATGAGCAGTTCTTC.

The table lists this clonotype with many counts. The rearrangement uses TRBV19 and TRBJ1-2; no clear D gene. The CDR3 has 13 amino acids. Looked up from germline, CDR1 is LNHDA and CDR2 is SQIVND (reference sequence). Trimming stripped 9 bases from V and 7 bases from J, with 18 bases between. The CDR3 sequence: CASSDTGQLGYTF. The CDR3 nucleotides read TGTGCCAGCAGCGACACGGGCCAACTTGGCTACACCTTC.

This clonotype was observed many times. This chain uses TRBV2 with TRBJ2-3, with 11 bases matching TRBD2. V lost 2 bases and J lost 5; bases outside the gene matches: 3. CDR3 size: 15 residues. Germline CDR1 reads SNHLY; CDR2 reads FYNNEI. The CDR3 loop is CASSESSGGGDTQYF. The CDR3 DNA follows: TGTGCCAGCAGTGAAAGTAGCGGGGGGGGAGATACGCAGTATTTT.

In its sample, this clonotype was seen many times. This rearrangement joins TRBV5-8 to TRBJ1-3, with D possibly being TRBD1 (5 bases). CDR3 length: 16 residues. V gave up 0 bases and J gave up 1 base, with 11 bases separating them. The germline V gene encodes CDR1 SGHTS and CDR2 YDEGEE. Here the CDR3 DNA reads TGTGCCAGCAGCTTGGAGGTGGGGGGATCTGGAAACACCATATATTTT. Protein sequence: CASSLEVGGSGNTIYF.

This clonotype appeared many times. V and J are TRBV5-1 and TRBJ2-7, with TRBD1 identical over 10 bases. Germline lookup yields CDR1 SGHRS and CDR2 YFSETQ. V trimming: 4 bases; J trimming: 9 bases; junction bases outside the gene matches: 7. This CDR3 contains 13 residues. CDR3 in amino acids: CASSGGQGDRQYF. The CDR3 nucleotides read TGCGCCAGCAGCGGAGGACAGGGGGATCGGCAGTACTTC.

In this sample, this clonotype turned up many times. In DNA form, the CDR3 reads TGTGCCAGTAGTATTATGGCAGGGGGTCGAAATGGCTACACCTTC. Its protein is CASSIMAGGRNGYTF. The chain recombines TRBV19 with TRBJ1-2; 7 positions match TRBD1. Trimming removed 3 bases from V and 6 bases from J; junction bases left unmatched: 10. The CDR3 sequence is 15 residues long. CDR1 and CDR2 from the germline V gene are LNHDA and SQIVND (reference sequence).

The CDR3 DNA reads TGCAGTGTTGAGGACAGGGGCTTGAACACTGAAGCTTTCTTT. Its protein product is CSVEDRGLNTEAFF. The chain recombines TRBV20-1 with TRBJ1-1; 9 nucleotides line up with TRBD1. Germline-derived CDR1 and CDR2 are DFQATT and SNEGSKA (reference sequence). Trimming took 7 bases from V and 0 from J; bases not matched to a gene: 6. The length of the CDR3 is 14 residues.

As concerns this clonotype: One end of the junction fails to match germline, which may point to a read error. The chain has TRBV20-1 and TRBJ1-1; a possible D gene is TRBD1 (5 bases). This CDR3 is 13 amino acids long. The germline V gene has CDR1 DFQATT and CDR2 SNEGSKA (reference sequence). CDR3 loop: CSARDPGSTDAFF. In nucleotides, the CDR3 is TGCAGTGCTAGAGACCCAGGGAGCACTGACGCTTTCTTT.

The chain carries TRBV27 and TRBJ2-3, with D maybe TRBD2 (6 bases). This CDR3 has 15 amino acids. Looked up from germline, CDR1 is MNHEY and CDR2 is SMNVEV (reference sequence). Trimming removed 5 bases at V and 3 bases at J, with 15 bases between. CDR3 region: CASSRKSGGTDTQYF. The CDR3 bases are TGTGCCAGCAGTCGAAAATCCGGGGGTACAGATACGCAGTATTTT.

This clonotype was recorded many times. This sequence joins TRBV11-2 and TRBJ2-6; D remains unclear. This CDR3 has 15 amino acids. The germline V gene has CDR1 SGHAT and CDR2 FQNNGV. Trimming stripped 4 bases from V and 2 bases from J, with 9 bases between. The CDR3: CASSSQGTGANVLTF. The CDR3 bases are TGTGCCAGCAGCTCCCAAGGCACTGGGGCCAACGTCCTGACTTTC. The whole variable domain, remainder taken from reference TRBV11-2 and TRBJ2-6, is EAGVAQSPRYKIIEKRQSVAFWCNPISGHATLYWYQQILGQGPKLLIQFQNNGVVDDSQLPKDRFSAERLKGVDSTLKIQPAKLEDSAVYLCASSSQGTGANVLTFGAGSRLTVL.

Details on this clonotype: The DNA is left out, because the CDR3 cannot be placed on it with certainty; the CDR3 is given as TCRdb lists it. This chain connects TRBV25-1 to TRBJ2-3; the D call TRBD2 from the table was never checked on the DNA. Germline CDR1 and CDR2: MGHDK and SYGVNS. The CDR3 contains 20 residues when both ends are counted. The CDR3 region is CASSFYICSARDSSRDTQYF.

This clonotype was found a few times. The chain has TRBV4-1 and TRBJ2-2; 11 nucleotides agree with TRBD2. Germline CDR1 MGHRA, CDR2 YSYEKL. The ends lost 4 bases at V and 0 bases at J; junction bases unmatched: 13. The CDR3 covers 20 residues. In DNA form, the CDR3 reads TGCGCCAGCAGCCGCACCGTTAATAGCGGGGGGGGCTCGAACACCGGGGAGCTGTTTTTT. Its protein is CASSRTVNSGGGSNTGELFF.

V and J are TRBV5-4 and TRBJ1-4; 7 bases match TRBD1. CDR3 length: 15 amino acids. The V gene end was trimmed by 2 bases and the J gene end by 3 bases; junction bases not matched to a gene: 4. Germline values: CDR1 SGHNT, CDR2 YYREEE (reference sequence). CDR3 nucleotides: TGTGCCAGCAGCTTAGACAGGGCGGCTAATGAAAAACTGTTTTTT. Translating it yields CASSLDRAANEKLFF.

The chain joins TRBV27 to TRBJ2-5; D remains unclear. V lost 1 base and J lost 4, with 13 bases in between. Germline values: CDR1 MNHEY, CDR2 SMNVEV (reference sequence). This CDR3 comprises 15 residues. The CDR3: CASSLYYPKVETQYF. CDR3 DNA: TGTGCCAGCAGTTTATACTATCCGAAAGTAGAGACCCAGTACTTC.

This clonotype was found a few times. A clone one base away is much larger, so this may be a read error. The chain combines TRBV20-1 with TRBJ2-1; 7 nucleotides agree with TRBD2. CDR1 DFQATT and CDR2 SNEGSKA come from the germline V gene (reference sequence). The CDR3 sequence is 13 residues long. CDR3 sequence reads: CSQLAKTSNAQFF. Written as DNA, the CDR3 is TGCAGTCAACTAGCGAAGACTTCCAATGCGCAGTTCTTC.

In its sample, this clonotype was seen many times. The chain links TRBV7-8 to TRBJ1-6; no reliable D call. This CDR3 is 14 amino acids long. With 6 bases removed from V and 4 bases from J, the gap between germline ends came to 10 bases. The germline V gene has CDR1 SGHVS and CDR2 FQNEAQ. Written as DNA, the CDR3 is TGTGCCAGCAGTCGAGAGTCTTATAATTCACCCCTCCACTTT. Its protein product is CASSRESYNSPLHF.

Comment on this clonotype: Being one base from a much bigger clone, this may be a read error. The V call is TRBV6-2 or TRBV6-3, the J call TRBJ1-6; the D is unclear. V lost 7 bases, J lost 9 bases, and 19 bases lay in between. Germline CDR1 and CDR2: MNHEY and SVGEGT. The length of the CDR3 is 15 residues. The CDR3 DNA is TGTGCCAGCAAGCCTGTTGGGCCACGTCGTTCACCCCTCCACTTT. It specifies CASKPVGPRRSPLHF.

This clonotype was recorded many times. The chain uses TRBV20-1 and TRBJ2-7; D remains unclear. This CDR3 is 13 amino acids long. Germline assignment: CDR1 DFQATT and CDR2 SNEGSKA (reference sequence). V lost 2 bases and J lost 0, with 8 bases in between. The CDR3 DNA reads as TGCAGTGCTAGATTCCCGGGCTCCTACGAGCAGTACTTC. Protein: CSARFPGSYEQYF.

This clonotype appeared a few times. The CDR3 carries no conserved terminal phenylalanine or tryptophan, so it likely arises from a read error. The rearrangement joins TRBV7-9 to TRBJ2-5; TRBD1 matches 8 bases. Per the germline V gene, CDR1 is SEHNR and CDR2 is FQNEAQ (reference sequence). This CDR3 comprises 14 residues. V lost 5 bases, J lost 4 bases, and 6 bases stayed unmatched. CDR3 loop: CASSVGQGGETQYL. The CDR3 region has the DNA TGTGCCAGCAGCGTCGGACAGGGCGGAGAGACCCAGTACCTC.

The chain combines TRBV3-1 with TRBJ2-2; 7 nucleotides align to TRBD2. CDR3 length equals 15 residues. CDR1 and CDR2 (germline): LGHDT, YNNKEL (reference sequence). V gave up 3 bases and J gave up 3 bases; unmatched junction bases: 4. The CDR3 region is CASSHGGIDTGELFF. DNA of the CDR3: TGTGCCAGCAGCCACGGGGGGATCGACACCGGGGAGCTGTTTTTT. Full variable domain (outside the CDR3, taken from reference TRBV3-1 and TRBJ2-2): DTAVSQTPKYLVTQMGNDKSIKCEQNLGHDTMYWYKQDSKKFLKIMFSYNNKELIINETVPNRFSPKSPDKAHLNLHINSLELGDSAVYFCASSHGGIDTGELFFGEGSRLTVL.

As DNA, the CDR3 is TGCGCCAGCAGCCTCACTAGCGGGGGGGCTTACAATGAGCAGTACTTC. This codes for CASSLTSGGAYNEQYF. The J gene is TRBJ2-7, the V gene TRBV5-1; 13 bases map to TRBD2. J was trimmed by 7 bases and V by 4 bases; bases with no gene match: 11. Germline V gene data show CDR1 as SGHRS and CDR2 as YFSETQ. The CDR3 covers 16 residues.

Many counts were recorded for this clonotype. The chain has TRBV12-3 or TRBV12-4 and TRBJ2-3, with 10 positions matching TRBD1. This CDR3 is built from 15 residues. V shed 3 bases and J 7 bases; nucleotides not matched to a gene: 7. CDR3 nucleotides: TGTGCCAGCAGTTTCGATGGGACAGGGGCGAATACGCAGTATTTT. This gives the protein CASSFDGTGANTQYF.

In its sample, this clonotype was seen many times. The chain uses TRBV3-1 and TRBJ2-7, with a weak D call TRBD2 (6 bases). This CDR3 is built from 12 residues. Germline CDR1 reads LGHDT; CDR2 reads YNNKEL (reference sequence). V lost 4 bases, J lost 7 bases, and 11 bases lay in between. The CDR3 DNA reads TGTGCCAGCAGCCCTATTAGCGGAGAGCAGTACTTC. Amino acids: CASSPISGEQYF.

This clonotype came up many times. The chain employs TRBV6-2 or TRBV6-3 and TRBJ2-1; 9 nucleotides line up with TRBD1. Germline lookup yields CDR1 MNHEY and CDR2 SVGEGT. The CDR3 is 15 residues long. The V and J ends lost 2 bases and 10 bases, in that order; junction bases with no gene match: 9. The CDR3 bases are TGTGCCAGCAGTTACGTCGGGACAGGGTTGCGGGAGCAGTTCTTC. Residues: CASSYVGTGLREQFF.

A note on this clonotype: This may be a read error, as it is one base from a much larger clone. This chain links TRBV14 with TRBJ2-1; D is unresolved. The CDR3 extends over 13 amino acids. Germline loops: CDR1 SGHDN, CDR2 FVKESK. Trimming stripped 5 bases from V and 6 bases from J, with 11 bases between. CDR3 bases: TGTGCCAGCAGCTCCTGGCCCGGCAATGAGCAGTTCTTC. Its translation is CASSSWPGNEQFF.

This clonotype was counted at least ten times. The chain carries TRBV14 and TRBJ2-3; D may be TRBD1 (6 bases). The CDR3 has 16 residues. The V gene lost 1 base and the J gene lost 3 bases, with 14 bases spanning the gap. Germline CDR1 SGHDN, CDR2 FVKESK. This CDR3 reads CASSQGGGFRTDTQYF. The CDR3 DNA sequence: TGTGCCAGCAGCCAAGGAGGGGGATTCAGGACAGATACGCAGTATTTT.

This clonotype was seen more than once but under ten times. The J gene is TRBJ1-1, the V gene TRBV19, with D maybe TRBD1 (5 bases). The CDR3 runs 13 residues. CDR1 LNHDA and CDR2 SQIVND come from the germline V gene (reference sequence). Deletions cut 7 bases from V and 5 bases from J, with 14 bases between. The CDR3 loop reads CASTTGVGTEAFF. CDR3 nucleotide sequence: TGTGCCAGTACCACAGGCGTCGGTACTGAAGCTTTCTTT.

This chain joins TRBV20-1 and TRBJ2-7; 15 bases are shared with TRBD2. This CDR3 has 14 residues. The ends lost 6 bases at V and 4 bases at J; junction bases unmatched: 4. CDR1 and CDR2 from the germline V gene are DFQATT and SNEGSKA (reference sequence). The CDR3 bases are TGCAGTGCAGGACTAGCGGGGGGGCCTTACGAGCAGTACTTC. Protein product: CSAGLAGGPYEQYF.

This clonotype came up many times. The chain uses TRBV7-9 and TRBJ2-5; maybe TRBD1 (6 bases). This CDR3 spans 14 amino acids. Trimming cost V 5 bases and J 0 bases, with 10 bases left between them. Germline values: CDR1 SEHNR, CDR2 FQNEAQ (reference sequence). Here the CDR3 reads CASSGRDNQETQYF. The DNA for the CDR3 is TGTGCCAGCAGCGGCCGGGACAACCAAGAGACCCAGTACTTC.